The clone carrying this TCR beta chain turned up a few times. Germline V gene sequence: CDR1 MNHEY, CDR2 SVGAGI. V lost 0 bases to trimming and J lost 7 bases; unmatched junction nucleotides: 8. The CDR3 sequence is 16 residues long. These data come from a study of blood T cell repertoires in COVID-19. Assay used: immunoSEQ multiplex PCR; TCRdb lists only in-frame clones, some missing. The sample includes roughly 230,000 clones, over 75% seen only once; the top ten take roughly 7.2%. The sample comprised PBMCs or T cells enriched from blood (not recorded which). The J gene is TRBJ2-1, the V gene TRBV6-5; 8 nucleotides line up with TRBD2. The TCR comes from a man aged 25 to 40 in a cohort exposed to, infected with or recovered from COVID-19 (not recorded which). The chain's CDR3 is CASSYSIAGGMNEQFF. The DNA of the CDR3 is TGTGCCAGCAGTTACTCGATCGCGGGAGGTATGAATGAGCAGTTCTTC.